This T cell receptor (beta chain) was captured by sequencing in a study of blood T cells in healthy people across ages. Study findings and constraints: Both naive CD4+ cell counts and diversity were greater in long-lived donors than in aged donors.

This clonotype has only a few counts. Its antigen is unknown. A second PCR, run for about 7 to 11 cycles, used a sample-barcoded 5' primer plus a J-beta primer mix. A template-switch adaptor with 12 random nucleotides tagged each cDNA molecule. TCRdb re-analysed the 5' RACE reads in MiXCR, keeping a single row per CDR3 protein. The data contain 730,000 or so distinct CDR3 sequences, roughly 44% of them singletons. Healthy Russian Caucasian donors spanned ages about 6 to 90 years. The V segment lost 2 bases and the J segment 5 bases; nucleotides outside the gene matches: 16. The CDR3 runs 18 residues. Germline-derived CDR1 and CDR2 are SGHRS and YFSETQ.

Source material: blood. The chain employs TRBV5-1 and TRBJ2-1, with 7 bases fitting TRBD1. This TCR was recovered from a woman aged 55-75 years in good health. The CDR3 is CASSLTSTGVGFDNEQFF. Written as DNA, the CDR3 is TGCGCCAGCAGCTTAACCTCTACAGGGGTAGGATTTGACAATGAGCAGTTCTTC.